The 21 T cell receptor beta chains in this list originate from one sample, sequenced in a study of cytomegalovirus exposure and HLA in healthy donors. 60 Vbeta and 13 Jbeta primers were used in PCR. The method was immunoSEQ multiplex PCR; TCRdb's version includes in-frame clones alone and lacks a portion of them. The table has 210,000 or so clones, approximately 81% seen once. The sequenced sample consisted of PBMCs. The receptors here all came from a girl aged 2 to 10 in good health and CMV-seronegative.

The genes are TRBV5-4 and TRBJ1-2, with no clear D. CDR1 SGHNT and CDR2 YYREEE come from the germline V gene (reference sequence). The germline V and J ends were trimmed by 0 bases and 4 bases, with 10 bases remaining between them. The CDR3 has 14 amino acids. The CDR3 sequence is CASSLGGESYGYTF. The CDR3 region has the DNA TGTGCCAGCAGCTTGGGGGGAGAGTCCTATGGCTACACCTTC.

The rearrangement uses TRBV5-6 and TRBJ1-5, with D possibly matching TRBD1 (5 bases). The CDR3 consists of 14 residues. V was pared by 2 bases and J by 3 bases, with 9 bases between. Germline V lookup: CDR1 SGHDT, CDR2 YYEEEE. The CDR3 spells CASSLRGPNQPQHF. In DNA, the CDR3 is TGTGCCAGCAGCTTAAGGGGCCCCAATCAGCCCCAGCATTTT.

The chain has TRBV14 and TRBJ2-1; D is possibly TRBD2 (6 bases). Germline assignment: CDR1 SGHDN and CDR2 FVKESK. This CDR3 comprises 17 residues. V shed 1 base and J shed 3 bases, with 16 bases lying between them. The CDR3 spells CASSQGAGTWRYNEQFF. CDR3 bases: TGTGCCAGCAGCCAAGGCGCGGGGACTTGGCGCTACAATGAGCAGTTCTTC.

The chain carries TRBV5-1 and TRBJ1-1, with 7 bases fitting TRBD1. From germline, CDR1 is SGHRS and CDR2 YFSETQ. With V trimmed by 2 bases and J by 2 bases, 6 bases remained unmatched. The CDR3 length is 15 residues. CDR3 nucleotides: TGCGCCAGCAGCTTCGAGGGGGCGGATAACACTGAAGCTTTCTTT. Translating it yields CASSFEGADNTEAFF. Looking up the rest from reference TRBV5-1 and TRBJ1-1 gives the full variable domain: KAGVTQTPRYLIKTRGQQVTLSCSPISGHRSVSWYQQTPGQGLQFLFEYFSETQRNKGNFPGRFSGRQFSNSRSEMNVSTLELGDSALYLCASSFEGADNTEAFFGQGTRLTVV.

This clone was recorded a few times. V usage is TRBV29-1 and J usage is TRBJ1-2, with 10 bases lining up with TRBD1. The V and J ends lost 5 bases and 8 bases, in that order; junction bases with no gene match: 5. The CDR3 totals 12 residues. The germline V gene encodes CDR1 SQVTM and CDR2 ANQGSEA. The CDR3 DNA sequence: TGCAGCGTTCTTCTGACAGGGGGCGGCTACACCTTC. Its protein is CSVLLTGGGYTF.

V usage is TRBV11-2 and J usage is TRBJ2-3, with D possibly TRBD2 on 5 matching bases. Germline V gene lookup returns CDR1 SGHAT and CDR2 FQNNGV. Trimming took 0 bases from V and 5 from J, leaving 12 bases between them. This CDR3 comprises 15 residues. This chain's CDR3 is CASSLDMDSLDTQYF. The CDR3 DNA sequence: TGTGCCAGCAGCTTAGATATGGACTCACTAGATACGCAGTATTTT.

The J gene is TRBJ1-2, the V gene TRBV4-1, with TRBD1 as a possible D gene (6 bases). Germline V gives CDR1 MGHRA, CDR2 YSYEKL. Trimming stripped 0 bases from V and 0 bases from J, with 20 bases between. There are 19 residues in the CDR3. Written as DNA, the CDR3 is TGCGCCAGCAGCCAAGATGTCGCCAGGGGCCGATCGCCTAACTATGGCTACACCTTC. This sequence encodes CASSQDVARGRSPNYGYTF.

The chain employs TRBV5-4 and TRBJ2-1, with 12 bases identical to TRBD2. V lost 4 bases to trimming and J lost 7 bases; unmatched junction nucleotides: 6. The CDR3 is 15 residues long. Germline assignment: CDR1 SGHNT and CDR2 YYREEE (reference sequence). The CDR3 region is CASSGPSGRGNEQFF. As DNA, the CDR3 is TGTGCCAGCAGCGGACCTAGCGGGAGGGGTAATGAGCAGTTCTTC.

The chain carries TRBV30 and TRBJ2-1; D remains unclear. Trimming shortened V by 1 base and J by 0 bases, and 7 bases separated the two germline ends. Per the germline V gene, CDR1 is GTSNPN and CDR2 is SVGIG (reference sequence). The CDR3 has 14 amino acids. The CDR3: CAWSDWASYNEQFF. The CDR3, as DNA: TGTGCCTGGAGTGACTGGGCCTCCTACAATGAGCAGTTCTTC.

The chain employs TRBV7-9 and TRBJ2-1; 11 nucleotides line up with TRBD1. CDR1 and CDR2 from the germline V gene are SEHNR and FQNEAQ (reference sequence). V trimming: 3 bases; J trimming: 7 bases; junction bases outside the gene matches: 5. The CDR3 loop spans 15 amino acids. In DNA form, the CDR3 reads TGTGCCAGCAGCTTGGGGACAGGGGGAAGAAATGAGCAGTTCTTC. Residues: CASSLGTGGRNEQFF.

V is TRBV18 and J is TRBJ2-3; tentative D call: TRBD2 (5 bases). The germline V gene has CDR1 KGHSH and CDR2 LQKENI. The CDR3 is 14 residues long. The ends were cut back, 0 bases at V and 6 bases at J, with 10 bases in the middle. The CDR3 sequence: CASSPPGGGDTQYF. The CDR3 DNA sequence: TGTGCCAGCTCACCACCGGGCGGCGGGGATACGCAGTATTTT.

This rearrangement joins TRBV12-2 to TRBJ1-5; the D call TRBD1 from the table was never checked on the DNA. TRBV12-2 constitutes a pseudogene. The CDR3 has 16 residues. Written as DNA, the CDR3 is TGTGCAAGTCGCTCAGGTCTAAACGGTTACAATCAGCCCCAGCATTTT. It encodes CASRSGLNGYNQPQHF.

This chain uses TRBV9 with TRBJ2-7; TRBD1 aligns across 7 bases. Germline CDR1 is SGDLS and CDR2 is YYNGEE. Trimming cost V 4 bases and J 0 bases; bases outside gene matches: 4. The CDR3 is 14 residues long. Written as DNA, the CDR3 is TGTGCCAGCAGCCTCGGGACAGTCTCCTACGAGCAGTACTTC. It codes for CASSLGTVSYEQYF.

In DNA form, the CDR3 reads TGTGCCAGCAGTCGTGGCGGGAGGGGTAGCACAGATACGCAGTATTTT. Protein sequence: CASSRGGRGSTDTQYF. The chain couples TRBV27 to TRBJ2-3; TRBD2 agrees at 9 bases. Germline V gives CDR1 MNHEY, CDR2 SMNVEV (reference sequence). The CDR3 sequence is 16 residues long. Unmatched junction bases numbered 6, after V lost 5 bases and J lost 0 bases.

J is TRBJ2-3 and V is TRBV5-1; D is perhaps TRBD2 (7 bases). This CDR3 contains 15 residues. The V gene lost 2 bases and the J gene lost 1 base, with 11 bases spanning the gap. Germline CDR1 is SGHRS and CDR2 is YFSETQ. In DNA, the CDR3 is TGCGCCAGCAGCTTTTTGGGGGGGCGCACAGATACGCAGTATTTT. Its protein is CASSFLGGRTDTQYF. The variable domain in full, completed from reference TRBV5-1 and TRBJ2-3, reads KAGVTQTPRYLIKTRGQQVTLSCSPISGHRSVSWYQQTPGQGLQFLFEYFSETQRNKGNFPGRFSGRQFSNSRSEMNVSTLELGDSALYLCASSFLGGRTDTQYFGPGTRLTVL.

This clone was found once. The rearrangement joins TRBV7-9 to TRBJ1-5; no clear D. Trimming cost V 1 base and J 4 bases, with 8 bases left between them. The CDR3 is 14 residues long. Looked up from germline, CDR1 is SEHNR and CDR2 is FQNEAQ (reference sequence). The CDR3, as DNA: TGTGCCAGCAGCTTAGGGGCCGGAAATCAGCCCCAGCATTTT. It encodes CASSLGAGNQPQHF.

The rearrangement uses TRBV10-1 and TRBJ2-3, with a weak D call TRBD2 (7 bases). Germline CDR1 is WNHNN and CDR2 is SYGVQD (reference sequence). CDR3 length: 12 residues. The ends were cut back, 8 bases at V and 6 bases at J, with 12 bases in the middle. The CDR3 loop is CASQGGGDTQYF. DNA for the CDR3: TGCGCCAGCCAAGGCGGGGGCGATACGCAGTATTTT.

This clone was observed a handful of times. Other DNA sequences in the sample encode the same CDR3. The chain has TRBV5-1 and TRBJ1-1; perhaps TRBD1 as D (5 bases). There are 13 residues in the CDR3. V was pared by 0 bases and J by 2 bases, with 5 bases between. Germline CDR1 is SGHRS and CDR2 is YFSETQ. The CDR3 region has the DNA TGCGCCAGCAGCTTGGGGGGCAACACTGAAGCTTTCTTT. Translating it yields CASSLGGNTEAFF.

The chain recombines TRBV7-8 with TRBJ2-7; possible D gene TRBD2, 5 bases. Trimming stripped 2 bases from V and 6 bases from J, with 14 bases between. The CDR3 runs to 14 residues. The germline V gene encodes CDR1 SGHVS and CDR2 FQNEAQ. The CDR3 sequence: CASSLRPRGSEQYF. Written as DNA, the CDR3 is TGTGCCAGCAGCTTACGGCCTAGAGGGTCCGAGCAGTACTTC.

The V call is TRBV9, the J call TRBJ1-1; D unclear. The CDR3 has 15 residues. Trimming shortened V by 3 bases and J by 4 bases, and 16 bases separated the two germline ends. Germline V CDR1 and CDR2: SGDLS, YYNGEE. In DNA, the CDR3 is TGTGCCAGCAGCGCCTGGGCTGGAATCCCCACTGAAGCTTTCTTT. Translation: CASSAWAGIPTEAFF.

This chain uses TRBV7-6 with TRBJ1-1; D is possibly TRBD1 (5 bases). This CDR3 comprises 13 residues. Germline-derived CDR1 and CDR2 are SGHVS and FNYEAQ. The V end was cut by 8 bases, the J end by 1 base, with 11 bases between. For the CDR3, the DNA is TGTGCCAGCCGGGGGGTATCGAACACTGAAGCTTTCTTT. It translates to CASRGVSNTEAFF.